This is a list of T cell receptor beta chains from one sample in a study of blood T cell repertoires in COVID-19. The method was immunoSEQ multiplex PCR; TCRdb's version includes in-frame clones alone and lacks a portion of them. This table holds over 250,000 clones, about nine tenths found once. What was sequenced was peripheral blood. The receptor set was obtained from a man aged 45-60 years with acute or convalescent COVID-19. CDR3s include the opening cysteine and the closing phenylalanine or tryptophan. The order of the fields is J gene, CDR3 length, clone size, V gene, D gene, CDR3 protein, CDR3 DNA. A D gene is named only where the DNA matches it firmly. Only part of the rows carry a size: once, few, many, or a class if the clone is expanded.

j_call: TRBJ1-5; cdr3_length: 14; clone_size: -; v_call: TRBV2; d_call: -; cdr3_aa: CASSEQGMDQPQHF; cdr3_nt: TGTGCCAGCAGTGAACAGGGAATGGATCAGCCCCAGCATTTT
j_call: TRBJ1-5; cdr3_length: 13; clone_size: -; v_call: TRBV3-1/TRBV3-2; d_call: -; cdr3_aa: CASSQQDQTPQHF; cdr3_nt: TGTGCCAGCAGCCAACAGGATCAAACGCCCCAGCATTTT
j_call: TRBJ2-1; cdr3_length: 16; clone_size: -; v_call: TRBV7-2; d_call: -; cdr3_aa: CASSLPGAGWYNEQFF; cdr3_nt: TGTGCCAGCAGCTTACCCGGTGCGGGGTGGTACAATGAGCAGTTCTTC
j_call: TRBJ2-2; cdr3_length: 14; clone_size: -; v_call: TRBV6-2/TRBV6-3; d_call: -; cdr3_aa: CASSFSGRAGELFF; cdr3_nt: TGTGCCAGCAGTTTTTCAGGCAGGGCCGGGGAGCTGTTTTTT
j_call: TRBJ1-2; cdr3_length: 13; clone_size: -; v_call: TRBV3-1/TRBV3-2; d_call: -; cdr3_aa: CASSSGITRGYTF; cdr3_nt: TGTGCCAGCAGCTCAGGGATCACCCGAGGCTACACCTTC
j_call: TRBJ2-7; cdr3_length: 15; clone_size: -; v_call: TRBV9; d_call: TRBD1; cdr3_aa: CASSVDAGGTYEQYF; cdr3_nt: TGTGCCAGCAGCGTAGACGCAGGGGGAACCTACGAGCAGTACTTC
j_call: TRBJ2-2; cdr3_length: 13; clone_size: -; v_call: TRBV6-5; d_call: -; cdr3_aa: CASSPRSSGELFF; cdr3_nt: TGTGCCAGCAGCCCCAGGTCGTCCGGGGAGCTGTTTTTT
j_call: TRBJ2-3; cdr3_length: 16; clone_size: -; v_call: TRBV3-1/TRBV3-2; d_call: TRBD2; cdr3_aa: CASSQTSGVETDTQYF; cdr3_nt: TGTGCCAGCAGCCAAACTAGCGGGGTCGAAACAGATACGCAGTATTTT
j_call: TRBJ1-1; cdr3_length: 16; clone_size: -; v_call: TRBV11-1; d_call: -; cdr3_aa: CASSLTGLYENTEAFF; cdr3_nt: TGTGCCAGCAGCCTGACAGGCCTGTATGAGAACACTGAAGCTTTCTTT
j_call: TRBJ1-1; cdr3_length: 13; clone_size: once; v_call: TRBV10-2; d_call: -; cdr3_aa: CASSEAPRTEAFF; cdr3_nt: TGCGCCAGCAGTGAAGCTCCGAGGACTGAAGCTTTCTTT
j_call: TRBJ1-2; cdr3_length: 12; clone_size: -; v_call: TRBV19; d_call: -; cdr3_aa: CASSPPGIGYTF; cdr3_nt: TGTGCCAGTAGCCCCCCAGGTATCGGCTACACCTTC
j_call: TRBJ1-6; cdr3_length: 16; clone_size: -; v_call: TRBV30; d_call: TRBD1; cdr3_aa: CAWTIYQGQGPSPLHF; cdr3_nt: TGTGCCTGGACCATCTATCAAGGACAGGGACCCTCACCCCTCCACTTT
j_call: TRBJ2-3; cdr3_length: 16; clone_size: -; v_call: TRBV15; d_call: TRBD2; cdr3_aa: CATSSGGGRGGDTQYF; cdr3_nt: TGTGCCACCAGCAGCGGCGGGGGGCGGGGTGGAGATACGCAGTATTTT